Each of the 2 T cell receptor beta chains below was sequenced from the same sample in a study of identical twins. Each CDR3 protein gets one entry after TCRdb re-called the 5' RACE reads with MiXCR. The data show some 660,000 distinct CDR3 sequences, with about 9.4% seen just once and approximately 0.96% held by the top ten. The same specimen was also included in a second study, on yellow fever vaccine responses in identical twins.

Input material: PBMCs. The receptors were sampled from a woman aged 18-29 years in good health.

The CDR3 is CASSPRTGHFLNEQFF. Written as DNA, the CDR3 is TGTGCCAGCAGCCCGCGGACAGGGCATTTCCTTAATGAGCAGTTCTTC. The chain has TRBV7-2 and TRBJ2-1; 8 nucleotides match TRBD1. The CDR3 runs 16 residues. Trimming removed 5 bases from V and 7 bases from J; junction bases left unmatched: 13. Germline lookup yields CDR1 SGHTA and CDR2 FQGNSA.

This clonotype was counted many times. The V call is TRBV7-2, the J call TRBJ2-7, with 11 positions matching TRBD2. The J segment lost 11 bases and the V segment lost 5 bases, leaving 5 bases of the junction unmatched. The CDR3 runs to 12 residues. Germline loops: CDR1 SGHTA, CDR2 FQGNSA. The CDR3 bases are TGTGCCAGCAGCCGGGGACTAGCGGAAAAGTACTTC. This gives the protein CASSRGLAEKYF.